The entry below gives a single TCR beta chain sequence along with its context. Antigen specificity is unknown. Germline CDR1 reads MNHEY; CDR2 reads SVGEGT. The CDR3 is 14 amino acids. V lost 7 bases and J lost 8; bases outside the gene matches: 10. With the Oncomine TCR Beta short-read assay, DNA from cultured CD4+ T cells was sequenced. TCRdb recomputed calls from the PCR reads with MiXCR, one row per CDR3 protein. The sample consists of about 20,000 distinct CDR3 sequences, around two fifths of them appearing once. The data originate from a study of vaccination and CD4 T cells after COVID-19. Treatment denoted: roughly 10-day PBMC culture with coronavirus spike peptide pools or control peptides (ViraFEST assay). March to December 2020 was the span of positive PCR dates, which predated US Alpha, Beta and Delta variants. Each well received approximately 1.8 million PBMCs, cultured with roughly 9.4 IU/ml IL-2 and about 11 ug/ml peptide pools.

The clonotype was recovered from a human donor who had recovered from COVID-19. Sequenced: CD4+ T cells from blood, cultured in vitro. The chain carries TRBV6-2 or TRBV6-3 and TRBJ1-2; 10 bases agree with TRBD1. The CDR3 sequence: CASKGTGVYRGYTF. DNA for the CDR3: TGTGCCAGCAAAGGGACAGGGGTCTATCGCGGCTACACCTTC.